Each of the 14 T cell receptor beta chains below was sequenced from the same sample in a study of cytomegalovirus exposure and HLA in healthy donors. 60 Vbeta and 13 Jbeta primers were used in PCR. Profiling relied on immunoSEQ multiplex PCR, and the TCRdb table lists in-frame clones only, not all of them. The repertoire holds more than 150,000 clones, with around four fifths as singletons. The sequenced material came from PBMCs. The receptors were sampled from a man over 45 in good health and CMV-seronegative.

The rearrangement links TRBV30 to TRBJ1-6; a weak D match, TRBD1 (5 bases). The V end lost 6 bases, the J end lost 3 bases, and 15 bases lay between the germline ends. Germline assignment: CDR1 GTSNPN and CDR2 SVGIG (reference sequence). The CDR3 has 15 residues. CDR3 DNA: TGTGCCTGTCGGGGGGGAGCCAACTATAATTCACCCCTCCACTTT. As protein: CACRGGANYNSPLHF.

V is TRBV7-8 and J is TRBJ2-7, with TRBD1 identical over 9 bases. V lost 5 bases and J lost 1; bases outside the gene matches: 6. This CDR3 has 15 amino acids. Per the germline V gene, CDR1 is SGHVS and CDR2 is FQNEAQ. In nucleotides, the CDR3 is TGTGCCAGCAGCGAGGGACAGGGCGCATCCTACGAGCAGTACTTC. Amino acids: CASSEGQGASYEQYF.

This clone was detected only a few times. The chain combines TRBV10-1 with TRBJ1-3; D is ambiguous. The V gene lost 9 bases and the J gene lost 4 bases, with 16 bases spanning the gap. Germline assignment: CDR1 WNHNN and CDR2 SYGVQD (reference sequence). The CDR3 has 14 amino acids. CDR3 region: CARDRRVGGNTIYF. CDR3 sequence (DNA): TGCGCCAGAGATCGGAGGGTAGGAGGAAACACCATATATTTT.

A note on this clone: A junction boundary mismatches the germline segment, possibly from a read error. Other DNA sequences in the sample encode the same CDR3. The chain recombines TRBV7-7 with TRBJ2-5; D unresolved. Germline lookup yields CDR1 SSHAT and CDR2 FNYEAQ (reference sequence). The CDR3 is made up of 14 amino acids. The CDR3 reads CASSLAGVGETQYF. The CDR3 bases are TGTGCTAGCAGCTTAGCAGGTGTCGGGGAGACCCAGTACTTC.

Only a few counts were recorded for this clone. The genes are TRBV5-4 and TRBJ2-3; D is ambiguous. Germline lookup yields CDR1 SGHNT and CDR2 YYREEE (reference sequence). Trimming cost V 7 bases and J 1 base, with 10 bases left between them. This CDR3 comprises 13 residues. The CDR3 nucleotides are TGTGCCAGCTCCTCCGCGGGCACAGATACGCAGTATTTT. Residues: CASSSAGTDTQYF.

The chain has TRBV7-9 and TRBJ1-3, with D maybe TRBD1 (6 bases). The CDR3 loop spans 14 amino acids. Trimming removed 6 bases from V and 4 bases from J, with 13 bases in between. The germline CDR1 and CDR2 sequences are SEHNR and FQNEAQ (reference sequence). The CDR3 DNA sequence: TGTGCCAGCAGGTCCGGGACACGCGGAAACACCATATATTTT. This sequence encodes CASRSGTRGNTIYF.

The chain carries TRBV4-2 and TRBJ2-7; 9 bases are shared with TRBD1. Germline-derived CDR1 and CDR2 are LGHNA and YNFKEQ. This CDR3 has 15 amino acids. With 4 bases clipped from V and 2 bases from J, the junction kept 6 bases outside the gene matches. The CDR3 protein is CASSPMTGGTYEQYF. The CDR3 nucleotides read TGTGCCAGCAGCCCCATGACAGGGGGAACCTACGAGCAGTACTTC.

J is TRBJ1-5 and V is TRBV11-2; no clear D gene. This CDR3 comprises 13 residues. Per germline, CDR1 SGHAT and CDR2 FQNNGV. Deletions cut 5 bases from V and 5 bases from J, with 10 bases between. CDR3 coding DNA: TGTGCCAGCAGCCGAGTACCCCATCAGCCCCAGCATTTT. Protein: CASSRVPHQPQHF.

This chain joins TRBV4-2 and TRBJ1-2; D is perhaps TRBD1 (5 bases). V was shortened by 1 base and J by 0 bases, with 12 bases between the two germline ends. Germline CDR1 LGHNA, CDR2 YNFKEQ. The CDR3 has 16 residues. Written as DNA, the CDR3 is TGTGCCAGCAGCCAAGCTGCGGACACTTCTAACTATGGCTACACCTTC. Amino acids: CASSQAADTSNYGYTF.

CDR3 sequence reads: CASRGRTNTGELFF. The CDR3 DNA is TGCGCCAGCAGGGGGAGAACGAACACCGGGGAGCTGTTTTTT. The J gene is TRBJ2-2, the V gene TRBV5-1; maybe TRBD2 (5 bases). Trimming took 5 bases from V and 0 from J, leaving 8 bases between them. Germline V gene sequence: CDR1 SGHRS, CDR2 YFSETQ. The CDR3 spans 14 residues.

The chain joins TRBV28 to TRBJ1-5; TRBD1 agrees at 9 bases. The CDR3 has 14 residues. Germline V gives CDR1 MDHEN, CDR2 SYDVKM. Trimming took 7 bases from V and 5 from J; bases not matched to a gene: 6. DNA of the CDR3: TGTGCCAGCACCCTGACAGGGGGATATCAGCCCCAGCATTTT. It translates to CASTLTGGYQPQHF.

In its sample, this clone was seen once. The chain carries TRBV7-2 and TRBJ1-1; 7 bases are shared with TRBD1. Trimming at V came to 5 bases and at J to 3 bases, leaving 6 bases not matched to a gene. This CDR3 has 14 amino acids. CDR1 is SGHTA, CDR2 FQGNSA, per germline. The CDR3 spells CASSARDRDTEAFF. The CDR3 DNA follows: TGTGCCAGCAGCGCCCGTGACAGGGACACTGAAGCTTTCTTT.

The V gene is TRBV18, the J gene TRBJ1-1; TRBD1 matches at 9 bases. V dropped 6 bases and J dropped 4; count of bases not matched to a gene: 15. The CDR3 runs 17 residues. Germline CDR1 KGHSH, CDR2 LQKENI. The CDR3 sequence is CASSPPGTGRVSTEAFF. As DNA, the CDR3 is TGTGCCAGCTCTCCTCCCGGGACAGGGCGAGTGAGCACTGAAGCTTTCTTT.

V gene TRBV6-1 combines with J gene TRBJ2-7, with 7 bases identical to TRBD1. CDR3 size: 13 residues. J was trimmed by 1 base and V by 6 bases; bases with no gene match: 3. Germline-derived CDR1 and CDR2 are MNHNS and SASEGT. CDR3 region: CASSRQGSYEQYF. The DNA of the CDR3 is TGTGCCAGCAGCAGACAGGGTTCCTACGAGCAGTACTTC.